The subject of this entry is one TCR beta chain. Which antigen it targets is not known. Per-nucleotide qualities are absent, and no much larger clonotype sits a single base away. TCRbeta CDR3 regions were amplified from genomic DNA by means of the immunoSEQ Assay, a bias-controlled multiplex PCR. The authors processed their data as follows. The number of nucleated cells in each sample was estimated from the amplification of reference gene primers within the assay. To quantify the absolute abundance of each unique TCRbeta CDR3 rearrangement, sequence reads were collapsed and filtered. For each sample, productive Simpson clonality was calculated by taking the square root of Simpson's diversity index across productive rearrangements. Here the immuneACCESS table is served through TCRdb, limited to in-frame sequences with V and J called. Missing clones are a known gap in these copies; in checked studies unresolved V genes cover under half, and the rest lacks a known reason. V and J calls and clone size follow that table, whereas D and trimming were derived from the DNA. The sample table shows about 140,000 clones, and roughly 80% are seen once. The ten largest account for around a sixth of the sample.

Based on the germline V gene (reference sequence), the CDR1 and CDR2 sequences are WNHNN and SYGVQD. Deletion took 6 bases off V and 10 bases off J, with a span of 19 bases between the germline ends. The CDR3 sequence holds 15 residues, the cysteine and phenylalanine included. Only CDR3 DNA remains: 45 bases, in frame from the first base. This sample was included in a study of blood T cell repertoires in COVID-19 (TCRdb year 2020). General notes on the study: The collaborator samples originated in the United States, Italy and Spain and spanned the acute and convalescent phases of COVID-19. The prospective study material was composed of cDNA or gDNA derived from T cells, B-cell-depleted T cells, or PBMCs. Subjects who had been exposed to COVID-19, were actively infected with it, or had recovered from it provided the deeply sampled blood TCRbeta repertoires that made up the dataset. The repertoires were released in a freely available public database meant as a resource for research on the immune response to SARS-CoV-2. The samples were drawn from the first 160 participants of the ongoing ImmuneRACE study and from more than 1,000 subjects provided by 6 global collaborators. Nearly every sample came with metadata listing a de-identified subject ID, COVID-19 status, age in years and sex. Where available, HLA class I and class II types were obtained from metadata supplied by the sample provider rather than from assay-based typing. The study at large found these results: Clinical and demographic metadata were provided uncurated, with the amount varying by source and participant.

The collaborating institutions used their own protocols to collect whole blood in K2EDTA tubes. For TCRbeta analysis, collaborators shipped samples as frozen whole blood, isolated PBMCs, or DNA extracted from either of those sample types. Sequences were obtained from peripheral blood. The clonotype comes from a man aged 45 to 65 with acute or convalescent COVID-19. This chain joins TRBV10-1 to TRBJ1-6; the D gene is perhaps TRBD1, on 5 matching bases. The CDR3 region: CASSGNWTLQSPLHF. The DNA reads as follows: TGCGCCAGCAGCGGAAACTGGACACTCCAATCACCCCTCCACTTT.